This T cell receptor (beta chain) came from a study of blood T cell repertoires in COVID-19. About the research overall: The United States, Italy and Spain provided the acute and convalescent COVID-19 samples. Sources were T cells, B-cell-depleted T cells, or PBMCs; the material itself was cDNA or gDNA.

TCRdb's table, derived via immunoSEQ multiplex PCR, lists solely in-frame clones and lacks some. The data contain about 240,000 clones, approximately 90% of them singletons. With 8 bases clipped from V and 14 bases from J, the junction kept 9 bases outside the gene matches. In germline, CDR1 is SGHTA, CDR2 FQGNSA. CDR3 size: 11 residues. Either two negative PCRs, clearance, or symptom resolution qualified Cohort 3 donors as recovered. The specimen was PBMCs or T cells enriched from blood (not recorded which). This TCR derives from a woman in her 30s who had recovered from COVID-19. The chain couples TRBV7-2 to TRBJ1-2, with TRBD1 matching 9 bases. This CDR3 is CASGTGRRGTF. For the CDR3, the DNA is TGTGCCAGCGGGACAGGGAGACGAGGAACCTTC. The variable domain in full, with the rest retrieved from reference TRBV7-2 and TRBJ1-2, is GAGVSQSPSNKVTEKGKDVELRCDPISGHTALYWYRQSLGQGLEFLIYFQGNSAPDKSGLPSDRFSAERTGGSVSTLTIQRTQQEDSAVYLCASGTGRRGTFGSGTRLTVV.